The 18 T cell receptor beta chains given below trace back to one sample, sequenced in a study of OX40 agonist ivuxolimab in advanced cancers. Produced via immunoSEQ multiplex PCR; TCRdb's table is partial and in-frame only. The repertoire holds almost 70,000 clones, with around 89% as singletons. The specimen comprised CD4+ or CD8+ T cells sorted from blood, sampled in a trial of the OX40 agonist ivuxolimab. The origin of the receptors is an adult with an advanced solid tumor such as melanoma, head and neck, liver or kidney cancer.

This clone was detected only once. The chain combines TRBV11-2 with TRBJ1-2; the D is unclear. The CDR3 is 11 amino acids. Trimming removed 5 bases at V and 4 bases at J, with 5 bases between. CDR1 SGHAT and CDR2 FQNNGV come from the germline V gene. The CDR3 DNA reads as TGTGCCAGCAGCAACGTCTATGGCTACACCTTC. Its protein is CASSNVYGYTF. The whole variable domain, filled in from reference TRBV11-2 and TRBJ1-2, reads EAGVAQSPRYKIIEKRQSVAFWCNPISGHATLYWYQQILGQGPKLLIQFQNNGVVDDSQLPKDRFSAERLKGVDSTLKIQPAKLEDSAVYLCASSNVYGYTFGSGTRLTVV.

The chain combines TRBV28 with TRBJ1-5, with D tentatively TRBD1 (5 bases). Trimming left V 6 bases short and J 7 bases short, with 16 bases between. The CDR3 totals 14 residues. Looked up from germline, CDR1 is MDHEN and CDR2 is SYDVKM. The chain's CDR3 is CASRTPRGMQPQHF. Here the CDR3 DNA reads TGTGCCAGCAGAACCCCCCGGGGGATGCAGCCCCAGCATTTT.

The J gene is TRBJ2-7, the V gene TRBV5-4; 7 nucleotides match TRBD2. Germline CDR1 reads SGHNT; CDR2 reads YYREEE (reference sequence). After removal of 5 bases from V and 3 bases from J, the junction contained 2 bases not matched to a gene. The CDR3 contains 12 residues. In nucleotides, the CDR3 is TGTGCCAGCAGTCGGGACTACTACGAGCAGTACTTC. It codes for CASSRDYYEQYF.

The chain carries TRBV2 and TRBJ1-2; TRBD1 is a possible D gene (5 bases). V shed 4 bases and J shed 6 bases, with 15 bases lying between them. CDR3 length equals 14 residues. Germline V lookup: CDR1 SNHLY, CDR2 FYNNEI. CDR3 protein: CASSGVAIRDGYTF. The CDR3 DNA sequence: TGTGCCAGCAGTGGAGTAGCAATCAGGGATGGCTACACCTTC.

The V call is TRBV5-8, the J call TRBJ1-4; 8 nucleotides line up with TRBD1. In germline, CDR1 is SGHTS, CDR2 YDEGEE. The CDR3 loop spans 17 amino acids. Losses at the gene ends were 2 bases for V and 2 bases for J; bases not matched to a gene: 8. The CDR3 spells CASSLYRGASTNEKLFF. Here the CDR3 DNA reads TGTGCCAGCAGCTTATACAGGGGGGCGTCGACTAATGAAAAACTGTTTTTT. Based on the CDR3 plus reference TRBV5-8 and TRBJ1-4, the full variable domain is EAGVTQSPTHLIKTRGQQATLRCSPISGHTSVYWYQQALGLGLQFLLWYDEGEERNRGNFPPRFSGRQFPNYSSELNVNALELEDSALYLCASSLYRGASTNEKLFFGSGTQLSVL.

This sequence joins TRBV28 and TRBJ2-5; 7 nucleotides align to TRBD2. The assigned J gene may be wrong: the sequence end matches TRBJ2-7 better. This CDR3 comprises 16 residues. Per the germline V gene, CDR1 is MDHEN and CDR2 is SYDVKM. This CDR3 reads CASTSGVASGAYEQYF. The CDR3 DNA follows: TGTGCCAGCACCTCCGGAGTGGCTAGCGGTGCCTACGAGCAGTACTTC.

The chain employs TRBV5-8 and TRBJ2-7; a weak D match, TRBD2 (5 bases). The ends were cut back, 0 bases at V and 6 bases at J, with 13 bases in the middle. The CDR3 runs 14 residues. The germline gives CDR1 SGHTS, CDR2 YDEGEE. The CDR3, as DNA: TGTGCCAGCAGCTTGGGGGGTACCCGGGGCGAGCAGTACTTC. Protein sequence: CASSLGGTRGEQYF.

The CDR3 DNA follows: TGTGCCAGTGAATTGGACAGGGGAGATCAGCCCCAGCATTTT. It is translated as CASELDRGDQPQHF. V is TRBV6-6 and J is TRBJ1-5; 9 bases agree with TRBD1. Trimming at V came to 9 bases and at J to 5 bases, leaving 8 bases not matched to a gene. Germline V lookup: CDR1 MNHNY, CDR2 SVGAGI (reference sequence). The CDR3 has 14 residues.

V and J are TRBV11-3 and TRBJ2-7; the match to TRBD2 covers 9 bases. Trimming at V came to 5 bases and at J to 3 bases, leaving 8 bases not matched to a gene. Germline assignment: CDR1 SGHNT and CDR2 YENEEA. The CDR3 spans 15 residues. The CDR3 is CASSLSSGRIYEQYF. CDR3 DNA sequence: TGTGCCAGCAGCCTAAGTAGCGGGAGAATCTACGAGCAGTACTTC.

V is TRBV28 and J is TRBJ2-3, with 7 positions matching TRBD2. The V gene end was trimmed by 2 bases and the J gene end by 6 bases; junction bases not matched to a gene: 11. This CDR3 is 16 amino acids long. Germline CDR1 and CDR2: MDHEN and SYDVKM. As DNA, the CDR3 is TGTGCCAGCAGTTTAGCGGGGCTAGCGGTTCGGGATACGCAGTATTTT. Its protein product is CASSLAGLAVRDTQYF.

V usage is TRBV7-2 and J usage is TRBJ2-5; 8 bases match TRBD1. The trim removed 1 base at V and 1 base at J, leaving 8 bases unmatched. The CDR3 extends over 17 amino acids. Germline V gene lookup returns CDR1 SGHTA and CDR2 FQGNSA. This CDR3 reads CASSLGSTGTGQETQYF. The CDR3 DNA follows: TGTGCCAGCAGCTTAGGGTCAACAGGGACAGGCCAAGAGACCCAGTACTTC.

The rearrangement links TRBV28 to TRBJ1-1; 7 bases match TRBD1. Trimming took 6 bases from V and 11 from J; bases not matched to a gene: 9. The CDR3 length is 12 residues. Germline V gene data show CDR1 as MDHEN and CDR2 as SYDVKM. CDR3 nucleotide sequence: TGTGCCAGCAGCCTCCTGACAGGGCCGGCTTTCTTT. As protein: CASSLLTGPAFF. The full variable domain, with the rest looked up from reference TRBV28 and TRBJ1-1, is DVKVTQSSRYLVKRTGEKVFLECVQDMDHENMFWYRQDPGLGLRLIYFSYDVKMKEKGDIPEGYSVSREKKERFSLILESASTNQTSMYLCASSLLTGPAFFGQGTRLTVV.

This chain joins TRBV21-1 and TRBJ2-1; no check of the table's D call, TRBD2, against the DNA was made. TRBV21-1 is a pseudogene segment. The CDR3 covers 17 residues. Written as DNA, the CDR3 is TGTGCCAGCAGCAAAGAATCTAGCGGCCCCTCCTACAATGAGCAGTTCTTC. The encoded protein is CASSKESSGPSYNEQFF.

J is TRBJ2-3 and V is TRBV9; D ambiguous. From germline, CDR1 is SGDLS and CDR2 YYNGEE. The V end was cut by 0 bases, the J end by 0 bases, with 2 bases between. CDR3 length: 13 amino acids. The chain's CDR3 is CASSVASTDTQYF. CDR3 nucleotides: TGTGCCAGCAGCGTAGCTAGCACAGATACGCAGTATTTT.

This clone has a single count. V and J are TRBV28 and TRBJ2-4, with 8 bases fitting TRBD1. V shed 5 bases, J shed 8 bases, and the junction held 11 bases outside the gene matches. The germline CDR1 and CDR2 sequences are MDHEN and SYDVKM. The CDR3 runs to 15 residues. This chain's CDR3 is CASSLAGGRNDIQYF. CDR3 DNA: TGTGCCAGCAGTCTGGCAGGGGGCAGGAATGACATTCAGTACTTC.

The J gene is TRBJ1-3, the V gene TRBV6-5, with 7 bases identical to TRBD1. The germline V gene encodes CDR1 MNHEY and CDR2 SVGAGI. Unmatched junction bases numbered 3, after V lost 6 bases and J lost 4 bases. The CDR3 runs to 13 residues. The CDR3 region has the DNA TGTGCCAGCAGACCGACAGGGGGAAACACCATATATTTT. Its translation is CASRPTGGNTIYF.

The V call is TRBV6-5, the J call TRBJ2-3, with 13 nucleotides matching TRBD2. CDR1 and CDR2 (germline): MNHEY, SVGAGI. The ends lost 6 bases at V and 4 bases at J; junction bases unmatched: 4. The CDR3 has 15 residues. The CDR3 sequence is CASSQTSGRADTQYF. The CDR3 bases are TGTGCCAGCAGCCAAACTAGCGGGAGGGCAGATACGCAGTATTTT.

The CDR3 is CASSQNRGETQYF. The CDR3 DNA reads as TGTGCCAGCAGCCAGAACAGGGGAGAGACCCAGTACTTC. This chain connects TRBV7-2 to TRBJ2-5; TRBD1 matches 7 bases. Germline V lookup: CDR1 SGHTA, CDR2 FQGNSA. V lost 5 bases to trimming and J lost 4 bases; unmatched junction nucleotides: 4. The CDR3 sequence is 13 residues long.